This TCR beta chain was identified in a study of Ad26.COV2.S vaccination and SARS-CoV-2 variants. At the level of the study: Intramuscular Ad26.COV2.S doses were given once or twice, 56 days apart.

Whole-study findings and limits: Those who received vaccine or placebo ended up with similar non-spike TCR breadth.

Treatment indicated: about 20 received Ad26.COV2.S at low or high dose, single or two shots; 5 received placebo; per-sample allocation not given. Sampling occurred on day 63 after the first vaccine or placebo injection. Sequencing used immunoSEQ multiplex PCR; TCRdb keeps in-frame clones, though not all of them. The table shows about 400,000 clones, with about 90% occurring only once. The sample holds a few counts of this clone. Its antigen is undetermined. Other nucleotide sequences from this sample produce the same CDR3. The CDR3 is made up of 17 amino acids. In germline, CDR1 is WNHNN, CDR2 SYGVQD (reference sequence). The V end lost 5 bases, the J end lost 5 bases, and 24 bases lay between the germline ends.

This clonotype was sampled from a person aged 18-60 years who received the Ad26.COV2.S COVID-19 vaccine or a placebo. Material: peripheral blood, obtained in a trial of Ad26.COV2.S vaccine versus placebo. V is TRBV10-1 and J is TRBJ1-1, with a possible D match to TRBD1 (5 bases). The CDR3, as DNA: TGCGCCAGCAGTAGTGAACCCCGCGGGAGGGGAAGGACTGAAGCTTTCTTT. Amino acids: CASSSEPRGRGRTEAFF.